These 18 T cell receptor beta chains were sequenced from one sample in a study of T cell responses to AZD1222 COVID-19 vaccine. Using immunoSEQ multiplex PCR, the repertoire was profiled, and TCRdb retains in-frame clones only, with some absent. The sample carries around 120,000 clones, around 86% recorded once. Sequences were derived from peripheral blood, sampled on day 0 of AZD1222 vaccination. These receptors were obtained from an adult in good health.

This clone was observed a single time. V and J are TRBV6-4 and TRBJ1-1, with a weak D call TRBD1 (5 bases). V was clipped by 7 bases and J by 0 bases, with 18 bases between them. The CDR3 consists of 16 residues. Germline V CDR1 and CDR2: MRHNA, SNTAGT. This chain's CDR3 is CASNLRDPRMNTEAFF. CDR3 nucleotides: TGTGCCAGCAATTTACGGGACCCACGAATGAACACTGAAGCTTTCTTT.

This rearrangement joins TRBV11-1 to TRBJ2-1; no clear D. Germline CDR1 SGHAT, CDR2 FQDESV (reference sequence). The V end lost 5 bases, the J end lost 7 bases, and 6 bases lay between the germline ends. The CDR3 runs 11 residues. The CDR3 reads CASSPRNEQFF. Written as DNA, the CDR3 is TGTGCCAGCAGCCCGCGTAATGAGCAGTTCTTC.

The J gene is TRBJ1-2, the V gene TRBV7-9; 7 bases match TRBD1. The CDR3 spans 14 residues. V gave up 5 bases and J gave up 3 bases; unmatched junction bases: 6. Germline V gene data show CDR1 as SEHNR and CDR2 as FQNEAQ (reference sequence). The CDR3 reads CASSLDGTDYGYTF. CDR3 sequence (DNA): TGTGCCAGCAGCCTCGATGGGACAGACTATGGCTACACCTTC.

This clone was recorded only once. The rearrangement links TRBV2 to TRBJ2-4; D may correspond to TRBD1 or TRBD2 (6 bases each). This CDR3 spans 15 amino acids. Trimming left V 11 bases short and J 0 bases short, with 17 bases between. The germline V gene encodes CDR1 SNHLY and CDR2 FYNNEI. CDR3 sequence (DNA): TGTGCCTCCGCTGGTAGGGGGGTAGCCAAAAACATTCAGTACTTC. It is translated as CASAGRGVAKNIQYF.

The chain couples TRBV29-1 to TRBJ1-1, with D unresolved. The CDR3 extends over 12 amino acids. V was trimmed by 8 bases and J by 6 bases, leaving 16 bases between them. CDR1 is SQVTM and CDR2 is ANQGSEA in the germline V gene. CDR3 sequence (DNA): TGCAGCCCACCATTCGGTGGAGCTGAAGCTTTCTTT. Amino acid sequence: CSPPFGGAEAFF.

This rearrangement joins TRBV3-1 (or the pseudogene TRBV3-2) to TRBJ2-5; tentatively, D is TRBD2 (5 bases). CDR1 and CDR2 from the germline V gene are LGHDT and YNNKEL (reference sequence). This CDR3 has 15 residues. Trimming removed 0 bases at V and 4 bases at J, with 12 bases between. The CDR3 nucleotides are TGTGCCAGCAGCCAAGAGCCTAGCTCAGGAGAGACCCAGTACTTC. It translates to CASSQEPSSGETQYF.

This chain links TRBV28 with TRBJ2-7; 11 bases are shared with TRBD2. With 6 bases clipped from V and 2 bases from J, the junction kept 3 bases outside the gene matches. This CDR3 is 14 amino acids long. From germline, CDR1 is MDHEN and CDR2 SYDVKM. Here the CDR3 DNA reads TGTGCCAGCAGCCAACTAGCGGGAGCCTACGAGCAGTACTTC. This translates into CASSQLAGAYEQYF.

The rearrangement uses TRBV28 and TRBJ2-3; 7 positions agree with TRBD2. CDR3 length: 17 amino acids. Trimming removed 5 bases from V and 0 bases from J; junction bases left unmatched: 11. Germline V gene data show CDR1 as MDHEN and CDR2 as SYDVKM. The CDR3 region is CASSVGRVDWSTDTQYF. The CDR3 nucleotides read TGTGCCAGCAGTGTGGGGAGGGTCGACTGGAGCACAGATACGCAGTATTTT.

The V call is TRBV10-3, the J call TRBJ1-2, with 7 bases lining up with TRBD1. Trimming removed 8 bases from V and 2 bases from J; junction bases left unmatched: 8. In germline, CDR1 is ENHRY, CDR2 SYGVKD. This CDR3 region has 14 residues. CDR3 protein: CAIRGTGDNYGYTF. The CDR3 nucleotides are TGTGCCATCCGGGGAACAGGGGACAACTATGGCTACACCTTC.

The CDR3 reads CASSLWGTDTQYF. The CDR3 nucleotides read TGCGCCAGCAGCTTGTGGGGCACAGATACGCAGTATTTT. The chain couples TRBV5-1 to TRBJ2-3; D gene unclear. The V end lost 1 base, the J end lost 1 base, and 4 bases lay between the germline ends. This CDR3 is 13 amino acids long. Germline CDR1 SGHRS, CDR2 YFSETQ.

The genes are TRBV6-6 and TRBJ1-2; D is unclear. V shed 6 bases and J shed 6 bases, with 14 bases lying between them. The CDR3 length is 13 residues. The germline V gene has CDR1 MNHNY and CDR2 SVGAGI (reference sequence). The CDR3 bases are TGTGCCAGCAGACCGGGATCCTGGGATGGCTACACCTTC. Encoded protein: CASRPGSWDGYTF.

The chain links TRBV28 to TRBJ2-3; 8 nucleotides line up with TRBD2. After removal of 4 bases from V and 1 base from J, the junction contained 10 bases not matched to a gene. The CDR3 consists of 17 residues. Germline CDR1 reads MDHEN; CDR2 reads SYDVKM. In nucleotides, the CDR3 is TGTGCCAGCAGTTCCCCTCGGGGGGGCGGCGGCACAGATACGCAGTATTTT. Translating gives CASSSPRGGGGTDTQYF.

The rearrangement joins TRBV5-6 to TRBJ2-1; D is undetermined. From germline, CDR1 is SGHDT and CDR2 YYEEEE. The CDR3 runs 16 residues. Trimming removed 4 bases from V and 3 bases from J, with 17 bases in between. The CDR3, as DNA: TGTGCCAGCAGCCCTCTTGAGGCTCTGGGCTACAATGAGCAGTTCTTC. Translating gives CASSPLEALGYNEQFF.

The chain uses TRBV3-1 (or the pseudogene TRBV3-2) and TRBJ1-1; 7 bases match TRBD1. Germline-derived CDR1 and CDR2 are LGHDT and YNNKEL (reference sequence). This CDR3 comprises 13 residues. The V segment lost 4 bases and the J segment 6 bases; nucleotides outside the gene matches: 5. The CDR3 sequence is CASSLTRGAEAFF. DNA for the CDR3: TGTGCCAGCAGCCTTACCAGGGGGGCTGAAGCTTTCTTT.

A single count supports this clone. The chain is built from TRBV9 and TRBJ1-3, with no clear D. Trimming pared 3 bases from V and 3 bases from J, leaving 13 bases between. CDR1 SGDLS and CDR2 YYNGEE come from the germline V gene. This CDR3 spans 15 amino acids. CDR3: CASSAKGRVGNTIYF. Here the CDR3 DNA reads TGTGCCAGCAGCGCCAAAGGGAGGGTTGGAAACACCATATATTTT.

The rearrangement links TRBV5-1 to TRBJ2-7, with 8 bases lining up with TRBD1. V lost 4 bases to trimming and J lost 2 bases; unmatched junction nucleotides: 8. The V gene's germline CDR1 is SGHRS and CDR2 YFSETQ. The CDR3 is 15 residues long. The CDR3 reads CASSPGTGNTYEQYF. CDR3 nucleotide sequence: TGCGCCAGCAGCCCCGGGACAGGCAATACCTACGAGCAGTACTTC. Complete variable domain (other parts from reference TRBV5-1 and TRBJ2-7): KAGVTQTPRYLIKTRGQQVTLSCSPISGHRSVSWYQQTPGQGLQFLFEYFSETQRNKGNFPGRFSGRQFSNSRSEMNVSTLELGDSALYLCASSPGTGNTYEQYFGPGTRLTVT.

The CDR3 DNA is TGTGCCAGCAGCCTAAGGACAGGGGGAGGCTACACCTTC. Translated, it gives CASSLRTGGGYTF. The genes are TRBV28 and TRBJ1-2; 10 bases agree with TRBD1. The V gene's germline CDR1 is MDHEN and CDR2 SYDVKM. With 6 bases clipped from V and 8 bases from J, the junction kept 6 bases outside the gene matches. This CDR3 contains 13 residues.

The V call is TRBV7-3, the J call TRBJ2-1; D might be TRBD2 (5 bases). The CDR3 consists of 15 residues. The germline gives CDR1 SGHTA, CDR2 FQGTGA. The V gene lost 1 base and the J gene lost 4 bases, with 11 bases spanning the gap. Here the CDR3 DNA reads TGTGCCAGCAGCTTAAGTTCCGGGGAATACAATGAGCAGTTCTTC. This translates into CASSLSSGEYNEQFF.